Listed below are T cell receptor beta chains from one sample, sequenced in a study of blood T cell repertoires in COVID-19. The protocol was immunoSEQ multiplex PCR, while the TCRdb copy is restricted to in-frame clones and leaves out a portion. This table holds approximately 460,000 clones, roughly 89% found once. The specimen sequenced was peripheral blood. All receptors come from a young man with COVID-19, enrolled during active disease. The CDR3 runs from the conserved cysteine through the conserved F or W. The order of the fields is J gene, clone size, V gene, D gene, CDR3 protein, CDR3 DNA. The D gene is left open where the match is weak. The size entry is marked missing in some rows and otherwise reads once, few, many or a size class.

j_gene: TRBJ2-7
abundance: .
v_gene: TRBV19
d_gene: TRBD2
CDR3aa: CASSIAKLAAYEQYF
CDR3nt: TGTGCCAGTAGTATAGCAAAACTAGCGGCGTACGAGCAGTACTTC

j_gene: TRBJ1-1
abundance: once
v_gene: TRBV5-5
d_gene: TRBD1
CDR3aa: CASSPIRTGITEAFF
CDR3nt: TGTGCCAGCAGCCCGATCCGGACAGGGATCACTGAAGCTTTCTTT

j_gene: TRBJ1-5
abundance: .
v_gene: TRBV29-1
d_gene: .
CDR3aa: CSVERGNQPQHF
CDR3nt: TGCAGCGTTGAACGGGGCAATCAGCCCCAGCATTTT

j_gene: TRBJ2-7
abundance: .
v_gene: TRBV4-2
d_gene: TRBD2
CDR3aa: CASSHPGTSSYEQYF
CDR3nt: TGTGCCAGCAGCCACCCCGGGACTAGCTCCTACGAGCAGTACTTC

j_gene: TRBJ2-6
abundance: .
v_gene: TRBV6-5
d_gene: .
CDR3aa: CASQPGESGANVLTF
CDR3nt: TGTGCCAGCCAGCCGGGGGAATCTGGGGCCAACGTCCTGACTTTC

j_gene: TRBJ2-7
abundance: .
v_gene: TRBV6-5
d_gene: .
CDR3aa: CASNVGGGLKEQYF
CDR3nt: TGTGCCAGCAACGTTGGGGGGGGCTTGAAAGAGCAGTACTTC

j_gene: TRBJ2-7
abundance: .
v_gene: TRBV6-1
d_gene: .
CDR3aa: CASSEFSGLSYEQYF
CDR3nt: TGTGCCAGCAGTGAATTTAGCGGACTCTCCTACGAGCAGTACTTC

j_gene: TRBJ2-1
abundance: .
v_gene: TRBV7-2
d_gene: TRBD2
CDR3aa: CASSPRGLAGTNEQFF
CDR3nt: TGTGCCAGCAGCCCCAGGGGACTAGCGGGAACCAATGAGCAGTTCTTC

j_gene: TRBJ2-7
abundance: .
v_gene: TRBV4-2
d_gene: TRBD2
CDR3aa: CASSHPRGSGGYYEQYF
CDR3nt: TGTGCCAGCAGCCACCCAAGGGGTAGCGGGGGTTACTACGAGCAGTACTTC

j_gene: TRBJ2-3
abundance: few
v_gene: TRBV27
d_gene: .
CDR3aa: CASSTGTSTDTQYF
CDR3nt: TGTGCCAGCAGTACCGGTACGAGCACAGATACGCAGTATTTT

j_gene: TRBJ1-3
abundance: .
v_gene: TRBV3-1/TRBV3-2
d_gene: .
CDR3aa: CASSQGSKNTIYF
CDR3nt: TGTGCCAGCAGCCAAGGGAGTAAAAACACCATATATTTT